This T cell receptor beta chain was profiled in a study of blood T cell repertoires in COVID-19. The wider study: Nucleic acid was either cDNA or gDNA, and it came from T cells, B-cell-depleted T cells, or PBMCs.

Using immunoSEQ multiplex PCR, the repertoire was profiled, and TCRdb retains in-frame clones only, with some absent. The sample gives 200,000 to 300,000 clones, more than 70% of which show up once; 1.2% is in the top ten. Germline V gene sequence: CDR1 KGHSH, CDR2 LQKENI. The CDR3 is 13 residues long. Trimming left V 3 bases short and J 3 bases short, with 6 bases between. This TCR was recovered from a middle-aged woman with acute COVID-19. V is TRBV18 and J is TRBJ1-5; weak D call: TRBD1 (5 bases). What was sequenced was PBMCs or T cells enriched from blood (not recorded which). CDR3 nucleotide sequence: TGTGCCAGCTCACCGACAGCCAATCAGCCCCAGCATTTT. It specifies CASSPTANQPQHF.